The 8 T cell receptor beta chains in this list originate from one sample, sequenced in a study of T cells in Graves' hyperthyroidism and ophthalmopathy. Template material for amplifying TCR beta CDR3 regions consisted of RNA transcripts. When the TCR CDR3 underwent first-round RT-PCR, the HTBI primer set was used. TCRdb re-analysed the multiplex PCR reads in MiXCR, keeping a single row per CDR3 protein. The sample has 500,000 to 650,000 distinct CDR3 sequences; less than 20% are singletons. The sample was blood. These TCRs come from a man between 40 and 49 years old with Graves' ophthalmopathy.

The sample holds many counts of this clonotype. V and J are TRBV2 and TRBJ2-3; the match to TRBD2 covers 10 bases. With V trimmed by 7 bases and J by 3 bases, 10 bases remained unmatched. Germline V gene sequence: CDR1 SNHLY, CDR2 FYNNEI. The CDR3 consists of 16 residues. In DNA form, the CDR3 reads TGTGCCAGCATGGGGGTAGCGGGAGGTCTAACAGATACGCAGTATTTT. Amino acids: CASMGVAGGLTDTQYF. Supplemented by reference TRBV2 and TRBJ2-3, the full variable domain reads EPEVTQTPSHQVTQMGQEVILRCVPISNHLYFYWYRQILGQKVEFLVSFYNNEISEKSEIFDDQFSVERPDGSNFTLKIRSTKLEDSAMYFCASMGVAGGLTDTQYFGPGTRLTVL.

This clonotype was observed a few times. The chain is built from TRBV5-1 and TRBJ2-1, with D perhaps TRBD1 (5 bases). The CDR3 consists of 14 residues. V was pared by 0 bases and J by 8 bases, with 12 bases between. The germline gives CDR1 SGHRS, CDR2 YFSETQ. CDR3 DNA: TGCGCCAGCAGCTTGGGCCAGGGAAGGGATGAGCAGTTCTTC. It is translated as CASSLGQGRDEQFF.

The gene calls are TRBV12-3 or TRBV12-4 and TRBJ2-5; perhaps TRBD2 as D (5 bases). The germline V and J ends were trimmed by 6 bases and 7 bases, with 15 bases remaining between them. The CDR3 extends over 13 amino acids. The CDR3 DNA sequence: TGTGCCAGCAGGGCAGGCCGCGAGGGGACCCAGTACTTC. Translated: CASRAGREGTQYF.

The chain has TRBV30 and TRBJ1-6; a weak D match, TRBD1 (6 bases). The V end lost 0 bases, the J end lost 7 bases, and 13 bases lay between the germline ends. The CDR3 loop spans 15 amino acids. CDR1 GTSNPN and CDR2 SVGIG come from the germline V gene (reference sequence). The CDR3 bases are TGTGCCTGGAGTGTGGGACCGGACAGAAATTCACCCCTCCACTTT. Translation gives CAWSVGPDRNSPLHF.

The chain links TRBV30 to TRBJ1-6; a possible D gene is TRBD1 (5 bases). Germline lookup yields CDR1 GTSNPN and CDR2 SVGIG (reference sequence). CDR3 length: 14 residues. V lost 6 bases, J lost 14 bases, and 23 bases lay in between. The CDR3 sequence is CACSGPTGRSSLHF. CDR3 DNA: TGTGCCTGCTCGGGGCCCACCGGGCGGTCGTCCCTCCACTTT.

A few counts support this clonotype. The chain uses TRBV30 and TRBJ2-7; D is ambiguous. The CDR3 is 15 amino acids. Germline CDR1 and CDR2: GTSNPN and SVGIG (reference sequence). Deletions cut 2 bases from V and 3 bases from J, with 17 bases between. CDR3 loop: CAWSPLRVPYYEQYF. The CDR3, as DNA: TGTGCCTGGAGTCCCCTCCGGGTGCCTTACTACGAGCAGTACTTC. The entire variable domain, with the rest obtained from reference TRBV30 and TRBJ2-7, is as follows: SQTIHQWPATLVQPVGSPLSLECTVEGTSNPNLYWYRQAAGRGLQLLFYSVGIGQISSEVPQNLSASRPQDRQFILSSKKLLLSDSGFYLCAWSPLRVPYYEQYFGPGTRLTVT.

The chain employs TRBV11-2 and TRBJ1-4; the D is unclear. Trimming shortened V by 4 bases and J by 4 bases, and 7 bases separated the two germline ends. There are 13 residues in the CDR3. Per germline, CDR1 SGHAT and CDR2 FQNNGV. CDR3 nucleotides: TGTGCCAGCAGCTCGAGCTTTAATGAAAAACTGTTTTTT. Protein sequence: CASSSSFNEKLFF.

This clonotype was observed at least ten times. The V and J genes are TRBV20-1 and TRBJ1-1; tentatively, D is TRBD1 (6 bases). Germline lookup yields CDR1 DFQATT and CDR2 SNEGSKA (reference sequence). This CDR3 region has 14 residues. V lost 4 bases and J lost 1, with 13 bases in between. CDR3 DNA sequence: TGCAGTGCTACCCAAGGGGGACGGAACACTGAAGCTTTCTTT. It translates to CSATQGGRNTEAFF.